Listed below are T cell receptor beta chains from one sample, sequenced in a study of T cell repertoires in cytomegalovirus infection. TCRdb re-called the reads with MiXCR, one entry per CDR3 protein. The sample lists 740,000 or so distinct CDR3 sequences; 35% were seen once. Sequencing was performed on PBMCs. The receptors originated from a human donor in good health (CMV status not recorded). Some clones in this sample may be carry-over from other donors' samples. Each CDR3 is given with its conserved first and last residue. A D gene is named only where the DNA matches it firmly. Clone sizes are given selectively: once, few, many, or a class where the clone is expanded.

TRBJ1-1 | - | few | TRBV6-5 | TGTGCCAGCAGTTACGATGCCCGGTTGAACACTGAAGCTTTCTTT | CASSYDARLNTEAFF
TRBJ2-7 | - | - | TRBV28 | TGTGCCAGCACAAGCGTCCCCGCCTACGAGCAGTACTTC | CASTSVPAYEQYF
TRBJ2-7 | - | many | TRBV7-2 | TGTGCCAGCAGCTTATCCCCTCGGGACTACGAGCAGTACTTC | CASSLSPRDYEQYF
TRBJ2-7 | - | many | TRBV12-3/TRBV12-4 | TGTGCCAGCAGTCCGGCTGGGAGCTCCTACGAGCAGTACTTC | CASSPAGSSYEQYF
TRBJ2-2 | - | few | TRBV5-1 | TGCGCCAGCAGCTTGGAAGGTTCGAACACCGGGGAGCTGTTTTTT | CASSLEGSNTGELFF
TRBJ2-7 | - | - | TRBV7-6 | TGTGCCAGCAGCGGATCCGGACATCCCTACGAGCAGTACTTC | CASSGSGHPYEQYF
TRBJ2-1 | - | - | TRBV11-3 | TGTGCCAGCAGCAAGGGGGACCACTACAATGAGCAGTTCTTC | CASSKGDHYNEQFF
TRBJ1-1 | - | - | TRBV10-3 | TGTGCCATCAGTCCCACTCAACAGACAGCTGAAGCTTTCTTT | CAISPTQQTAEAFF
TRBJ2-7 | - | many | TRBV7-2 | TGTGCCAGCAGCTTAAACCCTTCCTCCTACGAGCAGTACTTC | CASSLNPSSYEQYF
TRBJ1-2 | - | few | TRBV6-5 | TGTGCCAGCAGTTACGGGACGACTAACTATGGCTACACCTTC | CASSYGTTNYGYTF
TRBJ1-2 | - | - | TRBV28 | TGTGCCAGCGGAGGGCGCGACAGTAGCTATGGCTACACCTTC | CASGGRDSSYGYTF
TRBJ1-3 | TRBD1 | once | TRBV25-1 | TGTGCCAGCAGTTTACAGGGGAGAGGAAACACCATATATTTT | CASSLQGRGNTIYF
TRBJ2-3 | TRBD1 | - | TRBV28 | TGTGCCAGCAGTCCGACAGGGATTCGCACAGATACGCAGTATTTT | CASSPTGIRTDTQYF
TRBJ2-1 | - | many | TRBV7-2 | TGTGCCAGCAGCCTGGCAGGGCTTGAGCAGTTCTTC | CASSLAGLEQFF
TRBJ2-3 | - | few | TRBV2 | TGTGCCAGCATATATCATGCGGCAGATACGCAGTATTTT | CASIYHAADTQYF
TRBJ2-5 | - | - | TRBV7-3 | TGTGCCAGCAGCTTGAATCCCGTAGTGGAGACCCAGTACTTC | CASSLNPVVETQYF
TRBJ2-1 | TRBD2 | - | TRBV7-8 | TGTGCCAGCAGCTCTCCGGCGAGCGGGGGTTCGTGGGATGAGCAGTTCTTC | CASSSPASGGSWDEQFF
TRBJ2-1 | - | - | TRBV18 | TGTGCCAGCTCACCTTACTCGGGACAACATGAGCAGTTCTTC | CASSPYSGQHEQFF
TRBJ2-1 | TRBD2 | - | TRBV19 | TGTGCCAGTAGCGGACTAGCGGGGGTTCGCGAGCAGTTCTTC | CASSGLAGVREQFF
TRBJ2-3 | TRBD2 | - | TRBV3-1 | TGTGCCAGCAGCCAACGTCTAGCGGGGCGCACAGATACGCAGTATTTT | CASSQRLAGRTDTQYF
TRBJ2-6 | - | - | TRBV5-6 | TGTGCCAGCAGGGCTGGGGCCGCCCGCTCTGGGGCCAACGTCCTGACTTTC | CASRAGAARSGANVLTF
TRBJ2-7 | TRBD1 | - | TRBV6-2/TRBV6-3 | TGTGCCAGCAGTTCTATCAGGGGGTCCTCCTACGAGCAGTACTTC | CASSSIRGSSYEQYF
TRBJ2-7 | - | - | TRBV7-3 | TGTGCCAGCAGCTTAACGGGGGGTAAGGGACGCGAGCAGTACTTC | CASSLTGGKGREQYF
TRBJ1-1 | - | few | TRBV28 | TGTGCCAGCAGTCCCAAGGTGGATGGGCCAGCTTTCTTT | CASSPKVDGPAFF
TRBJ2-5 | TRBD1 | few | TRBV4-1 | TGCGCCAGCAGCCTACCGACAGGGATCGGGGAGACCCAGTACTTC | CASSLPTGIGETQYF
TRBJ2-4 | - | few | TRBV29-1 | TGCAGCGTTCAGCCCCTTAACCAAAACATTCAGTACTTC | CSVQPLNQNIQYF
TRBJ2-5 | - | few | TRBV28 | TGTGCCAGCAGCCGGGGTAGGCAAGAGACCCAGTACTTC | CASSRGRQETQYF
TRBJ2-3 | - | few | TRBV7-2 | TGTGCCAGCAGCTTAGATTCAGTGACTCCCCCAGATACGCAGTATTTT | CASSLDSVTPPDTQYF
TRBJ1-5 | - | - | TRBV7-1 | TGTGCCAGCCGTTGCCTGTATGGCAATCAGCCCCAGCATTTT | CASRCLYGNQPQHF
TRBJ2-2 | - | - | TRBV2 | TGTGCCAGCAGTGCTTGGGGCACCGGGGAGCTGTTTTTT | CASSAWGTGELFF
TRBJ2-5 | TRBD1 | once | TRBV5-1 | TGCGCCAGCAGCTTGGGGGACAGAGAAGGGCAAGAGACCCAGTACTTC | CASSLGDREGQETQYF